This entry lists 11 T cell receptor beta chains sequenced from one sample in a study of blood T cell repertoires in COVID-19. Sequencing was performed with immunoSEQ multiplex PCR; in TCRdb, only in-frame clones are kept and a portion is missing. The sample lists around 270,000 clones; around 92% were seen once. Sequencing input: peripheral blood. The receptor source for this set is a person aged 18-29 years with COVID-19, enrolled during active disease.

The rearrangement links TRBV6-6 to TRBJ1-3; D remains ambiguous. The germline CDR1 and CDR2 sequences are MNHNY and SVGAGI (reference sequence). V lost 2 bases, J lost 4 bases, and 15 bases lay in between. The CDR3 is 16 amino acids. The CDR3: CASSYGGQIGGNTIYF. The CDR3 coding sequence is TGTGCCAGCAGTTACGGCGGGCAGATCGGCGGAAACACCATATATTTT.

The chain uses TRBV28 and TRBJ2-7; tentative D call: TRBD1 (6 bases). V lost 6 bases to trimming and J lost 0 bases, with 12 bases between them. Germline values: CDR1 MDHEN, CDR2 SYDVKM. The CDR3 spans 14 residues. The CDR3 DNA follows: TGTGCCAGCAGGCCTACAGGGTTCTCCTACGAGCAGTACTTC. Protein sequence: CASRPTGFSYEQYF.

V usage is TRBV11-2 and J usage is TRBJ2-1; 7 positions agree with TRBD1. The CDR3 runs 15 residues. Germline V gives CDR1 SGHAT, CDR2 FQNNGV. Unmatched junction bases numbered 5, after V lost 4 bases and J lost 2 bases. Here the CDR3 reads CASSSTGDPYNEQFF. In DNA form, the CDR3 reads TGTGCCAGCAGCTCCACAGGGGACCCCTACAATGAGCAGTTCTTC.

The chain employs TRBV19 and TRBJ2-2; 7 nucleotides line up with TRBD2. The CDR3 covers 15 residues. Germline CDR1 and CDR2: LNHDA and SQIVND (reference sequence). V lost 3 bases and J lost 6; bases outside the gene matches: 7. CDR3 DNA sequence: TGTGCCAGTAGTATTATTGGACTAGGAGCCGGGGAGCTGTTTTTT. Its protein product is CASSIIGLGAGELFF.

This clone was seen just once. This chain connects TRBV9 to TRBJ2-7; 8 bases align to TRBD1. The CDR3 sequence is 14 residues long. Losses at the gene ends were 4 bases for V and 6 bases for J; bases not matched to a gene: 9. Germline V lookup: CDR1 SGDLS, CDR2 YYNGEE. DNA of the CDR3: TGTGCCAGCAGCAGGACAGGGAGCGGGCGCGAGCAGTACTTC. It specifies CASSRTGSGREQYF.

CDR3 DNA sequence: TGTGCCAGCAGCTTAACGACTAGCGGGAACACCGGGGAGCTGTTTTTT. Residues: CASSLTTSGNTGELFF. The chain has TRBV11-2 and TRBJ2-2; 9 positions match TRBD2. CDR3 size: 16 residues. Germline assignment: CDR1 SGHAT and CDR2 FQNNGV. After removal of 2 bases from V and 1 base from J, the junction contained 2 bases not matched to a gene.

This sequence joins TRBV25-1 and TRBJ1-1; possibly TRBD1 for D (6 bases). Germline V gene sequence: CDR1 MGHDK, CDR2 SYGVNS. This CDR3 contains 17 residues. Trimming took 1 base from V and 6 from J, leaving 21 bases between them. CDR3 sequence reads: CASSEFGGYDKGAEAFF. CDR3 DNA sequence: TGTGCCAGCAGTGAATTTGGGGGATATGATAAGGGGGCTGAAGCTTTCTTT.

This clone was seen a single time. Sequence at one end of the junction differs from germline and may be a read error. At the DNA level, this CDR3 is encoded by other sequences in the same sample as well. V is TRBV5-4 and J is TRBJ2-1; 10 positions agree with TRBD2. The CDR3 length is 15 residues. Per the germline V gene, CDR1 is SGHNT and CDR2 is YYREEE (reference sequence). The CDR3, as DNA: TGTGCCAGCAGCTTCGGGACTAGCGTTTACAATGAGCAATTCTTC. This encodes CASSFGTSVYNEQFF.

J is TRBJ2-7 and V is TRBV4-1; 8 bases are a match to TRBD1. Germline CDR1 reads MGHRA; CDR2 reads YSYEKL. The CDR3 is made up of 15 amino acids. Trimming cost V 5 bases and J 1 base; bases outside gene matches: 7. The CDR3 loop reads CASSTRTGFSYEQYF. CDR3 coding DNA: TGCGCCAGCAGCACTCGGACAGGGTTTTCCTACGAGCAGTACTTC.

The chain combines TRBV4-1 with TRBJ1-5; a possible D gene is TRBD1 (6 bases). Between the trimmed V and J ends, which lost 0 bases and 5 bases, there was a span of 14 bases. The germline V gene has CDR1 MGHRA and CDR2 YSYEKL. The CDR3 consists of 16 residues. CDR3 in amino acids: CASSQDRRTVDQPQHF. The CDR3 nucleotides read TGCGCCAGCAGCCAAGATCGAAGGACAGTTGATCAGCCCCAGCATTTT.

This chain links TRBV5-1 with TRBJ1-1, with TRBD1 identical over 8 bases. The length of the CDR3 is 13 residues. From germline, CDR1 is SGHRS and CDR2 YFSETQ. V was clipped by 4 bases and J by 6 bases; unmatched bases: 5. The CDR3 region has the DNA TGCGCCAGCAGCCCAGGGACAGGCTCTGAAGCTTTCTTT. Amino acid sequence: CASSPGTGSEAFF.